This T cell receptor (beta chain) originates from a study of blood T cell repertoires in COVID-19. Overall study context: Researchers got acute and convalescent COVID-19 samples from the United States, Italy and Spain. PBMCs, B-cell-depleted T cells, or T cells provided the cDNA or gDNA that made up the material.

There are 14 residues in the CDR3. Germline values: CDR1 SGHNT, CDR2 YYREEE (reference sequence). Trimming cost V 0 bases and J 6 bases, with 13 bases left between them. How the authors handled the data: Amplification from reference gene primers served as the basis for estimated nucleated cell counts. Assay used: immunoSEQ multiplex PCR; TCRdb lists only in-frame clones, some missing. V and J calls and clone size are those listed in that table; D and trimming were worked out from the DNA. This sample has 62,000 or so clones, with approximately 85% found just once. The sequenced sample was peripheral blood. The chain carries TRBV5-4 and TRBJ2-7; TRBD1 might be the D (6 bases). The TCR was taken from a human donor in a cohort sampled during active COVID-19. The DNA of the CDR3 is TGTGCCAGCAGCTTGGATAATGGCAGGGGCGAGCAGTACTTC. It specifies CASSLDNGRGEQYF. Full variable domain (missing parts from reference TRBV5-4 and TRBJ2-7): ETGVTQSPTHLIKTRGQQVTLRCSSQSGHNTVSWYQQALGQGPQFIFQYYREEENGRGNFPPRFSGLQFPNYSSELNVNALELDDSALYLCASSLDNGRGEQYFGPGTRLTVT.